This T cell receptor beta chain was retrieved from a study of cytomegalovirus exposure and HLA in healthy donors. Study findings and constraints: According to the study, around 150 TCR beta chains were cytomegalovirus-associated.

This clone was detected once. Its antigen is unknown. PCR used 60 Vbeta primers and 13 Jbeta primers. The table came from immunoSEQ multiplex PCR; TCRdb's copy has only in-frame clones and leaves some out. Among roughly 100,000 clones listed, approximately 60% were seen once. This CDR3 has 16 residues. Per germline, CDR1 LGHNA and CDR2 YNFKEQ. V dropped 4 bases and J dropped 2 bases, with 16 bases sitting between them. J is TRBJ2-3 and V is TRBV4-2, with a possible D match to TRBD2 (5 bases). Sequencing input: PBMCs. This sequence originates from a woman in her fifties or sixties in good health and CMV-seropositive. DNA of the CDR3: TGTGCCAGCAGCCGAGCGGACCAGGCACTCACAGATACGCAGTATTTT. Protein: CASSRADQALTDTQYF.